The source of this T cell receptor (beta chain) is a study of identical twins (dated by TCRdb to the mid-2010s). Regarding the study in general: To test whether fetal clonotypes persist, the study used deep sequencing on TCR alpha and beta repertoires from monozygotic twins, unrelated adults of various ages, and cord blood. To rule out contamination, replicate twin experiments were performed at different times with different library preparation protocols. Study-wide conclusions, independent of this receptor: Conclusions relied on cross-sectional statistical analysis, since the same donors could not be followed over many years. Excess twin sharing in beta out-of-frame sequences was weaker because fewer shared sequences lowered the signal-to-noise ratio. Fewer insertions were carried by abundant cord blood beta clonotypes; a weaker similar trend was observed in young adult naive repertoires, while no such trend was observed in memory repertoires. Invariant T cells such as MAIT and iNKT could partly confound zero-insertion analyses, though diverse VJ usage argued against this for most clonotypes. Compared with coincidental sharing between unrelated individuals, out-of-frame TCR alpha sequences shared between twins had an excess of sequences with low generation probability. In monozygotic twins, recombination models systematically underestimated out-of-frame TCR alpha sharing, but the models matched the sharing seen between unrelated individuals.

Spanning cysteine to phenylalanine, the CDR3 consists of 16 amino acids. CDR3 DNA only is kept here, 48 bases in frame from base 1. Here V drops 4 bases and J drops 7 bases, and the junction holds 9 bases not matched to any gene. The germline V gene provides CDR1 MGHRA and CDR2 YSYEKL. As concerns this clonotype: The target of this receptor is not known. No quality values exist for individual bases; no much larger clone is one base distant.

Every donor in the study was a healthy Caucasian. The twin cohort comprised three pairs of female monozygotic twins, all aged roughly 18 to 30 years. Miltenyi CD45RO+ enrichment and human naive T-cell isolation kits were used to isolate memory (CD45RO+) and naive T cells from PBMC. Library prep was done by 5' RACE. The data were produced on an Illumina HiSeq 2000. Template switching added a universal primer binding site, and the final cDNA carried a unique molecular identifier that allowed TCR cDNA molecules to be counted accurately. First-strand cDNA for TCR alpha and beta chains was synthesized from specific primers in the conserved constant-segment region. To control for contamination, every cDNA library carried two barcodes: a SMART-Mk sample barcode plus Illumina barcodes. Two successive PCR steps introduced TruSeq adapter sequences along with Illumina sample barcodes. TCR alpha and beta cDNA libraries were sequenced on the Illumina HiSeq platform with custom primers. The published analysis was carried out like this. MiGEC was used to process raw reads and extract unique molecular identifiers, and MiXCR was used to find CDR3 positions. Recombination models were inferred per individual with the repgenHMM and IGoR tools using an EM algorithm. Shared clonotypes were analyzed with the tcR package in R, and sharing was normalized by the product of cloneset sizes. Out-of-frame nonproductive sequences were analyzed to study raw recombination free of thymic and clonal selection effects. Through fastp at Q25 and MiXCR, TCRdb rebuilt clones from the public reads, retaining in-frame beta chains. Rows merge per CDR3 protein into single entries with the most common DNA and genes. These V and J calls rely on TCRdb rather than the paper's analysis. For this sample there are 250,000 or so distinct CDR3 sequences; roughly 13% appear just once. Of the sample, approximately 4% falls within the top ten clones.

This sample also appeared in a second study, on yellow fever vaccine responses in identical twins. As the second paper documents: The authors reported that the T cell response to vaccination in identical twins appeared partly convergent and partly personalized. In identical twins, the study followed T cell clones that responded to the vaccine with precision.

Sequencing input: memory (CD45RO+) T cells sorted from blood. Interpreted using the paper, the cell subset or site label stands for: CD45RO+ enriched T cells. This TCR was recovered from a woman under 30 in good health. The receptor chain draws on TRBV4-1 and TRBJ2-1, and TRBD2 aligns with 11 junction nucleotides. The CDR3 sequence is CASSRTGTSGGNEQFF. The sequenced DNA is TGCGCCAGCAGCCGAACCGGGACTAGCGGTGGTAATGAGCAGTTCTTC.